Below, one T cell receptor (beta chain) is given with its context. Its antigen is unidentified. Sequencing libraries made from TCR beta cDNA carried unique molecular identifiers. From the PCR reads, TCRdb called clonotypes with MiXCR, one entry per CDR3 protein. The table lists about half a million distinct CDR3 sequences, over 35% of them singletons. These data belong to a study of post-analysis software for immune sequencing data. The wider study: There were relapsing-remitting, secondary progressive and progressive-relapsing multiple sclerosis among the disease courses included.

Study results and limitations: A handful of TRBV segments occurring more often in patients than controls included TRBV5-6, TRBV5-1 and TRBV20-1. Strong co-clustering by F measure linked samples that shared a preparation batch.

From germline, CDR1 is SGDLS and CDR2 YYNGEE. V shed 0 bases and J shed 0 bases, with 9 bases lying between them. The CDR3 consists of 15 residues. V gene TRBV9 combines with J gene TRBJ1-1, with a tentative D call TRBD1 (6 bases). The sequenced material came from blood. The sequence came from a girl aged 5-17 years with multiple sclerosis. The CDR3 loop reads CASSVEGHLNTEAFF. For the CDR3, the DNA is TGTGCCAGCAGCGTAGAGGGACACTTGAACACTGAAGCTTTCTTT.